Below, 17 T cell receptor beta chains from the same sample are listed, as sequenced in a study of identical twins. TCRdb reanalysed the 5' RACE reads using MiXCR and keeps one entry per CDR3 protein. The sample carries fewer than 500,000 distinct CDR3 sequences, approximately 14% recorded once. A further study also used this sample, focusing on yellow fever vaccine responses in identical twins.

Sequences were obtained from CD4+ T cells sorted from blood. These receptors were collected from a woman between 18 and 29 years old in good health.

This chain uses TRBV12-3 or TRBV12-4 with TRBJ2-7, with 12 bases that match TRBD2. The V gene end was trimmed by 6 bases and the J gene end by 5 bases; junction bases not matched to a gene: 8. The CDR3 is 15 residues long. The CDR3 spells CASRKTSGSGHEQYF. The CDR3 DNA follows: TGTGCCAGCAGAAAGACTAGCGGGAGCGGTCACGAGCAGTACTTC.

The chain uses TRBV6-2 or TRBV6-3 and TRBJ1-2; D gene ambiguous. V dropped 5 bases and J dropped 7 bases, with 17 bases sitting between them. The CDR3 is 14 amino acids. Germline CDR1 reads MNHEY; CDR2 reads SVGEGT. The chain's CDR3 is CASSPSPSGGGYTF. The CDR3 DNA reads TGTGCCAGCAGTCCCTCCCCCAGCGGCGGTGGCTACACCTTC.

The chain carries TRBV4-3 and TRBJ1-1; D perhaps matches TRBD1 (5 bases). Germline CDR1 reads LGHNA; CDR2 reads YSLEER. The V end was cut by 4 bases, the J end by 5 bases, with 11 bases between. The CDR3 has 13 residues. CDR3 bases: TGCGCCAGCAGCCTCCTTGAGGGGACTGAAGCTTTCTTT. The encoded protein is CASSLLEGTEAFF.

This clonotype has at least ten counts. This chain uses TRBV5-6 with TRBJ2-3; TRBD1 might be the D (6 bases). The CDR3 runs 15 residues. V was clipped by 2 bases and J by 1 base, with 11 bases between them. Germline assignment: CDR1 SGHDT and CDR2 YYEEEE. This chain's CDR3 is CASSLQGMGTDTQYF. The CDR3 DNA sequence: TGTGCCAGCAGCTTACAGGGTATGGGCACAGATACGCAGTATTTT.

This clonotype was picked up many times. The genes are TRBV28 and TRBJ1-1; 7 bases map to TRBD1. CDR1 MDHEN and CDR2 SYDVKM come from the germline V gene. The ends lost 5 bases at V and 1 base at J; junction bases unmatched: 4. The length of the CDR3 is 14 residues. CDR3 sequence (DNA): TGTGCCAGCAGTACCAGGGACAGGAACACTGAAGCTTTCTTT. It translates to CASSTRDRNTEAFF.

This rearrangement joins TRBV6-2 or TRBV6-3 to TRBJ2-5, with 12 positions matching TRBD2. In germline, CDR1 is MNHEY, CDR2 SVGEGT. The CDR3 contains 18 residues. V lost 2 bases to trimming and J lost 2 bases; unmatched junction nucleotides: 9. The chain's CDR3 is CASSYTTGTSGLQETQYF. The CDR3 DNA is TGTGCCAGCAGTTACACGACCGGGACTAGCGGGCTTCAAGAGACCCAGTACTTC.

In its sample, this clonotype was seen a few times. CDR3 residues: CSARLNRDLAEFF. DNA for the CDR3: TGCAGTGCTAGACTCAACCGGGACCTAGCGGAGTTCTTC. The rearrangement links TRBV20-1 to TRBJ2-1, with 7 bases lining up with TRBD2. The germline V gene has CDR1 DFQATT and CDR2 SNEGSKA (reference sequence). After removal of 2 bases from V and 14 bases from J, the junction contained 12 bases not matched to a gene. This CDR3 has 13 amino acids.

This clonotype was seen at least ten times. V usage is TRBV5-1 and J usage is TRBJ1-5; weak D call: TRBD1 (6 bases). Germline V gene lookup returns CDR1 SGHRS and CDR2 YFSETQ. The CDR3 has 14 amino acids. V lost 3 bases and J 4 bases, leaving 11 bases between the germline ends. This chain's CDR3 is CASSSGGANQPQHF. CDR3 in DNA: TGCGCCAGCAGCTCGGGGGGGGCGAATCAGCCCCAGCATTTT.

The chain has TRBV11-2 and TRBJ2-2, with no clear D. The V end was cut by 5 bases, the J end by 7 bases, with 14 bases between. This CDR3 region has 14 residues. Per germline, CDR1 SGHAT and CDR2 FQNNGV. The CDR3 DNA reads as TGTGCCAGCAGCCGACCCCACTCGGACGGGGAGCTGTTTTTT. The encoded protein is CASSRPHSDGELFF.

This chain connects TRBV20-1 to TRBJ1-2, with TRBD1 matching over 7 bases. The V gene end was trimmed by 3 bases and the J gene end by 7 bases; junction bases not matched to a gene: 8. This CDR3 is 13 amino acids long. The germline CDR1 and CDR2 sequences are DFQATT and SNEGSKA (reference sequence). This chain's CDR3 is CSASQGGRGGYTF. The CDR3 DNA sequence: TGCAGTGCTAGTCAAGGGGGCAGGGGTGGCTACACCTTC.

The CDR3 spells CSARVLEVVYEQYF. The CDR3 DNA is TGCAGTGCTAGAGTCTTAGAAGTTGTTTACGAGCAGTACTTC. The gene calls are TRBV20-1 and TRBJ2-7; D uncertain. The V end lost 1 base, the J end lost 4 bases, and 14 bases lay between the germline ends. The CDR3 spans 14 residues. The V gene's germline CDR1 is DFQATT and CDR2 SNEGSKA (reference sequence).

The sample holds many counts of this clonotype. V and J are TRBV18 and TRBJ2-5; D not certain. From germline, CDR1 is KGHSH and CDR2 LQKENI. Trimming removed 4 bases from V and 5 bases from J, with 11 bases in between. The CDR3 length is 13 residues. CDR3 coding DNA: TGTGCCAGCTCACGTCAGAGAAGGGAGACCCAGTACTTC. It specifies CASSRQRRETQYF. Complete variable domain (other parts from reference TRBV18 and TRBJ2-5): NAGVMQNPRHLVRRRGQEARLRCSPMKGHSHVYWYRQLPEEGLKFMVYLQKENIIDESGMPKERFSAEFPKEGPSILRIQQVVRGDSAAYFCASSRQRRETQYFGPGTRLLVL.

This clonotype turned up a few times. V usage is TRBV5-5 and J usage is TRBJ2-7; 8 bases agree with TRBD1. With 2 bases clipped from V and 2 bases from J, the junction kept 3 bases outside the gene matches. CDR1 is SGHKS, CDR2 YYEKEE, per germline (reference sequence). The CDR3 extends over 14 amino acids. The CDR3 coding sequence is TGTGCCAGCAGCTTCCAGGGGGCCCCCTACGAGCAGTACTTC. This gives the protein CASSFQGAPYEQYF.

This clonotype showed up just a few times. V usage is TRBV7-9 and J usage is TRBJ1-1; D might be TRBD1 (6 bases). V was shortened by 4 bases and J by 1 base, with 16 bases between the two germline ends. Germline loops: CDR1 SEHNR, CDR2 FQNEAQ (reference sequence). This CDR3 is 16 amino acids long. The DNA for the CDR3 is TGTGCCAGCAGCTCCTTGAGGGGGGGATCGAACACTGAAGCTTTCTTT. This encodes CASSSLRGGSNTEAFF.

This clonotype was counted only a few times. The chain recombines TRBV5-1 with TRBJ2-1, with TRBD1 identical over 7 bases. The CDR3 has 15 amino acids. Germline lookup yields CDR1 SGHRS and CDR2 YFSETQ. V lost 2 bases to trimming and J lost 4 bases; unmatched junction nucleotides: 6. Here the CDR3 DNA reads TGCGCCAGCAGCTTCAGAACAGGGGTGTACAATGAGCAGTTCTTC. As protein: CASSFRTGVYNEQFF.

At least ten counts were recorded for this clonotype. CDR3 DNA: TGTGCCAGCAGCTCCGGAATGAGGCAAGAGACCCAGTACTTC. Residues: CASSSGMRQETQYF. The J gene is TRBJ2-5, the V gene TRBV7-2, with D unclear. The length of the CDR3 is 14 residues. Trimming cost V 4 bases and J 2 bases, with 11 bases left between them. Looked up from germline, CDR1 is SGHTA and CDR2 is FQGNSA.

This clonotype was recorded a few times. V usage is TRBV5-1 and J usage is TRBJ2-7; TRBD1 aligns across 8 bases. The germline CDR1 and CDR2 sequences are SGHRS and YFSETQ. The CDR3 is 15 residues long. V gave up 4 bases and J gave up 4 bases; unmatched junction bases: 10. This chain's CDR3 is CASSIPGGAGYEQYF. CDR3 nucleotide sequence: TGCGCCAGCAGCATACCAGGGGGCGCTGGGTACGAGCAGTACTTC.